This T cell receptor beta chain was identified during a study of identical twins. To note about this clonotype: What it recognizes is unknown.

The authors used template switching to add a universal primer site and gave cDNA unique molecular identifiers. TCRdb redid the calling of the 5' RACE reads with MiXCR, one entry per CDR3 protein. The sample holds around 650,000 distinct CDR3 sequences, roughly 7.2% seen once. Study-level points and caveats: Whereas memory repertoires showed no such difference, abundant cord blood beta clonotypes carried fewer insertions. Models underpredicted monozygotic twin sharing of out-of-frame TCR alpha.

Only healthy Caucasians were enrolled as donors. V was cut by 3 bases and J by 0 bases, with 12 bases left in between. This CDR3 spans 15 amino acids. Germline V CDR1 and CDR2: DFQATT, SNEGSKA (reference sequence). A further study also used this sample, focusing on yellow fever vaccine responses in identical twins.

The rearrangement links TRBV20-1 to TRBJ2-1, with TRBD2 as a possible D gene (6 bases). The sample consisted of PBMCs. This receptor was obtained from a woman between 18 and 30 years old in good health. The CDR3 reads CSARDYSRSYNEQFF. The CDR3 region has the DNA TGCAGTGCTAGGGACTACTCCCGCTCCTACAATGAGCAGTTCTTC.